This T cell receptor (beta chain) was sequenced for a study of cytotoxic CD8 clonotypes in ibrutinib-treated CLL. Clones were read by immunoSEQ multiplex PCR, and TCRdb kept only the in-frame ones, dropping some. The sample holds 150,000 to 200,000 clones, nearly 90% seen once. The CDR3 length is 17 residues. In germline, CDR1 is SGHRS, CDR2 YFSETQ. Trimming removed 2 bases from V and 5 bases from J; junction bases left unmatched: 7. As input for TCR beta libraries, about 2.2 micrograms of genomic DNA came from cryopreserved PBMCs. This TCR was recovered from a human donor with chronic lymphocytic leukemia. The sample was PBMCs, taken at disease progression, from a patient treated with ibrutinib. V is TRBV5-1 and J is TRBJ2-5; 15 bases agree with TRBD2. CDR3 bases: TGCGCCAGCAGCTTCCCCGGGACTAGCGGGAGGAGGGAGACCCAGTACTTC. As protein: CASSFPGTSGRRETQYF.